Listed here is a single T cell receptor beta chain. The CDR3 runs to 16 residues. CDR1 is LGHNT, CDR2 FRNRAP, per germline. V shed 3 bases, J shed 3 bases, and the junction held 9 bases outside the gene matches. This sample was included in a study of blood T cells in healthy people across ages. Using a J-beta primer mix together with a sample-barcoded 5' primer, a second PCR was run for about 7 to 12 cycles. TCRdb recomputed calls from the 5' RACE reads with MiXCR, one row per CDR3 protein. The repertoire holds about 800,000 distinct CDR3 sequences, with roughly 50% as singletons. This sequence originates from a man aged 30-40 years in good health. The sequenced sample consisted of blood. The V call is TRBV12-5, the J call TRBJ2-3, with 7 bases identical to TRBD1. The CDR3 region has the DNA TGTGCTAGTGGTTTACCCGGGACAGCGGAAACAGATACGCAGTATTTT. It specifies CASGLPGTAETDTQYF.